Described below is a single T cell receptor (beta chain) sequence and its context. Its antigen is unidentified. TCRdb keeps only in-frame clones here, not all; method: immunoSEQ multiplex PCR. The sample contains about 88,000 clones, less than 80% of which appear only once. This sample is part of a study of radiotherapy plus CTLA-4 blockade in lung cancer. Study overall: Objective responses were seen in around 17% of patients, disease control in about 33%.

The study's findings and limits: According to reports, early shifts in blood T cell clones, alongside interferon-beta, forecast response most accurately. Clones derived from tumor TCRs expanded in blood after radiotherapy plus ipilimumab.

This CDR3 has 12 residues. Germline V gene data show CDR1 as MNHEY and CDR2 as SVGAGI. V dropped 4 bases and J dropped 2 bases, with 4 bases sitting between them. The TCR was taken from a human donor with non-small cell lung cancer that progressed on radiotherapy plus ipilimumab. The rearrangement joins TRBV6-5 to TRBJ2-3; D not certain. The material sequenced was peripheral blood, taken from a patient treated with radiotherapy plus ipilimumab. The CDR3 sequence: CASSSYTDTQYF. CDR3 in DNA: TGTGCCAGCAGTTCCTACACAGATACGCAGTATTTT.